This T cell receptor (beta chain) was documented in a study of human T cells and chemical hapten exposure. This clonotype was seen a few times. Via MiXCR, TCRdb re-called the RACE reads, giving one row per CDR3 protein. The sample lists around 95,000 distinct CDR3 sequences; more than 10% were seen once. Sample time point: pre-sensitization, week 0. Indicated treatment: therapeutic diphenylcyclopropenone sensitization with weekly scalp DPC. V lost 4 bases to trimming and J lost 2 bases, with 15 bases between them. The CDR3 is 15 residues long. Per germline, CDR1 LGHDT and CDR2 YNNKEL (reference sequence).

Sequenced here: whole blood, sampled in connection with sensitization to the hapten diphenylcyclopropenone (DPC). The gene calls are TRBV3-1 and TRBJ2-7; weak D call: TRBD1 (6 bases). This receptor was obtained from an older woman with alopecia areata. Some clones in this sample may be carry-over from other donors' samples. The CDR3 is CASSRIPGAPYEQYF. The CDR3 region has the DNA TGTGCCAGCAGCCGGATCCCAGGGGCACCCTACGAGCAGTACTTC.